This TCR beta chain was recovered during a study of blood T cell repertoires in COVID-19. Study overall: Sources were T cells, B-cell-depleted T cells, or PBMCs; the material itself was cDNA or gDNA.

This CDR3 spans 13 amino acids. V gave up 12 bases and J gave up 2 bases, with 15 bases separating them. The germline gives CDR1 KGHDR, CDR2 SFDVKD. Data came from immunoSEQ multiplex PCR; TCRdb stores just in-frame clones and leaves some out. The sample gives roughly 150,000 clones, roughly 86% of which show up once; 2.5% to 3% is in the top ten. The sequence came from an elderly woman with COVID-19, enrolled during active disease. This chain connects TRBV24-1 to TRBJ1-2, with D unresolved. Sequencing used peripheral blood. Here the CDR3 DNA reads TGTGCCGTAGAAAGCGGCCACAACTATGGCTACACCTTC. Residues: CAVESGHNYGYTF.